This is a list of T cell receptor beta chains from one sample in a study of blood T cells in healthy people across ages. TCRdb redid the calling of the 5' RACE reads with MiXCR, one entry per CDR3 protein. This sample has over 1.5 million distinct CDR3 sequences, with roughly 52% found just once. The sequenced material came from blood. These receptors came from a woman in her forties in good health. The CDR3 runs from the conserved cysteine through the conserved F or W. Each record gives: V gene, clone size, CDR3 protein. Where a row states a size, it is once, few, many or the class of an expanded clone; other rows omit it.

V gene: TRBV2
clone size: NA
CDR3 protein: CASSEGRARSETQYF

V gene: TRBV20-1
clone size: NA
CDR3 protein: CSARKFGTGDNQPQHF

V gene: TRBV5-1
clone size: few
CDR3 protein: CASSYFEDRGQEQYF

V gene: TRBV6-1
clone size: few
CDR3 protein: CASSENINTQYF

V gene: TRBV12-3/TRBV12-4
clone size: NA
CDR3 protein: CASSPGVQSGTAVRYF

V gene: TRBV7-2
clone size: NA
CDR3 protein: CASSLMFGASGANQETQYF

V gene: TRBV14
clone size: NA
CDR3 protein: CASSQGIWRQGKNTGELFF

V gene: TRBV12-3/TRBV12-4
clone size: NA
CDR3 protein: CASSLTPWGGDYGYTF

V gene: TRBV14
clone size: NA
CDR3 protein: CASSQAQLGTPAPDTQYF

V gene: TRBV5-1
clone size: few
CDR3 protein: CASSLDGGGARNEQFF

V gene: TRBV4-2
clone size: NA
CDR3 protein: CASSQDGASGNEQFF

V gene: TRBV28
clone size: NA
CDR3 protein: CASTPGGGSPNEQYF

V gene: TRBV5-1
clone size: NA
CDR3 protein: CASSSGQGAVGVRAFF

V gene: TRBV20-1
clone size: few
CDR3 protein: CSAPLESYEQYF

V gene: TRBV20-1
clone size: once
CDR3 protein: CSAVATGGSLTFSYNSPLHF

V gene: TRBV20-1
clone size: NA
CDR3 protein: CSARDLAGAYEQYF

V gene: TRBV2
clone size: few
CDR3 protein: CASPTGIIGNEQFF

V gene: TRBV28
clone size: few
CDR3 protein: CASSSRGRGANVLTF

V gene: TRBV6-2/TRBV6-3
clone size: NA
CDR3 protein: CASSYFGQSNQPQHF

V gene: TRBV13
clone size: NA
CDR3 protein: CASSNIAGGRNEQYF

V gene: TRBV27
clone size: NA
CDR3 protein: CASSSTYSYGYTF

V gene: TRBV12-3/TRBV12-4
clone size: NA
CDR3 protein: CAIRTSGGASDTQYF